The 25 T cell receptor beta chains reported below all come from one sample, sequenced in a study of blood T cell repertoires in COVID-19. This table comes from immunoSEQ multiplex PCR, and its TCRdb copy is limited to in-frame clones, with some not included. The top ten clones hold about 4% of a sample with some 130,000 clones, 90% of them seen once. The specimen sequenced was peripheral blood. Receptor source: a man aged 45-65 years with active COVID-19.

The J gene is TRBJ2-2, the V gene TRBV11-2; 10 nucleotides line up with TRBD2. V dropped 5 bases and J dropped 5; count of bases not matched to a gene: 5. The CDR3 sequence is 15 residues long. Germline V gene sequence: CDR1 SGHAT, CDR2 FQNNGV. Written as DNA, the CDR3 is TGTGCCAGCAGCCTCCCGACTAGCGGGACCGGGGAGCTGTTTTTT. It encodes CASSLPTSGTGELFF.

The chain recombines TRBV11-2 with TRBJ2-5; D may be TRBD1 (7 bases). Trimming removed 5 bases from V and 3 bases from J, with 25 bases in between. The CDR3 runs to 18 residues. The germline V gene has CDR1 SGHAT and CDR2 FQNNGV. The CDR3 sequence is CASSAAPGGSGWKETQYF. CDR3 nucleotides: TGTGCCAGCAGCGCAGCCCCAGGGGGTAGCGGATGGAAAGAGACCCAGTACTTC.

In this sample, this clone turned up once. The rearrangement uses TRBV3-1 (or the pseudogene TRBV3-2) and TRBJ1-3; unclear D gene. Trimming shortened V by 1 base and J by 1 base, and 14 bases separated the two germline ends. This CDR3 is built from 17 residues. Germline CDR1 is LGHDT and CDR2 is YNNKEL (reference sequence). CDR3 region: CASSQVLLALSGNTIYF. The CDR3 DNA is TGTGCCAGCAGCCAAGTGCTCTTAGCTTTATCTGGAAACACCATATATTTT.

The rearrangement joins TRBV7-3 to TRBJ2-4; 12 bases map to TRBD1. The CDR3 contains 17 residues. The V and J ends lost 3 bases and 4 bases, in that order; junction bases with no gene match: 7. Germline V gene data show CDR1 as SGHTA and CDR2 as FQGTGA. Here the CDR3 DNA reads TGTGCCAGCAGCTTTACGTGGGACAGGGGGCTGAAAAACATTCAGTACTTC. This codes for CASSFTWDRGLKNIQYF.

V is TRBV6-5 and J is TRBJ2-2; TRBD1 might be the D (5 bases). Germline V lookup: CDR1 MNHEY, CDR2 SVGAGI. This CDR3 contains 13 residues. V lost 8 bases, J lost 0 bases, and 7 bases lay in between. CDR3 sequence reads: CASAGSNTGELFF. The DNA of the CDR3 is TGTGCCAGCGCAGGGTCGAACACCGGGGAGCTGTTTTTT.

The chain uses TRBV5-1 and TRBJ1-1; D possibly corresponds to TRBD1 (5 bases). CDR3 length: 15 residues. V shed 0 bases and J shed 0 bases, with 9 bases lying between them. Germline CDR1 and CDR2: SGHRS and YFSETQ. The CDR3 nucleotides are TGCGCCAGCAGCTTGGGAGGGACTGTGAACACTGAAGCTTTCTTT. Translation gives CASSLGGTVNTEAFF.

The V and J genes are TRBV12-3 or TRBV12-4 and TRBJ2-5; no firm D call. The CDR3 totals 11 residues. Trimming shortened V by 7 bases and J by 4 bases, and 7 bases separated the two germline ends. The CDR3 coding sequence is TGTGCCAGCACCTACGGAGAGACCCAGTACTTC. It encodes CASTYGETQYF.

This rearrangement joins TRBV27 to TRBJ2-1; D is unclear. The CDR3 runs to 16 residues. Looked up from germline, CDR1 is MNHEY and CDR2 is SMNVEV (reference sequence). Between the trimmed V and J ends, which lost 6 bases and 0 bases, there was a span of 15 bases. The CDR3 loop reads CASSTPERRSYNEQFF. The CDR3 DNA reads TGTGCCAGCAGCACACCGGAGCGACGCTCCTACAATGAGCAGTTCTTC.

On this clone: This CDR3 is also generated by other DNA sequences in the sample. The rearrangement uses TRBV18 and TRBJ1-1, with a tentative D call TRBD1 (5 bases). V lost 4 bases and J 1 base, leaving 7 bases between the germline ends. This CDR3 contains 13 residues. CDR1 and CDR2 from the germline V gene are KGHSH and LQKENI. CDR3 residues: CASSLTENTEAFF. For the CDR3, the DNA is TGTGCCAGCTCACTGACAGAGAACACTGAAGCTTTCTTT.

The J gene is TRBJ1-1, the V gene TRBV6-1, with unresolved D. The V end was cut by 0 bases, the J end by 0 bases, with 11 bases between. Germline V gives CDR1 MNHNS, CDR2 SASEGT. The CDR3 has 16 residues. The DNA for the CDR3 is TGTGCCAGCAGTGAAGCAAGAGGGTCCATGAACACTGAAGCTTTCTTT. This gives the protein CASSEARGSMNTEAFF.

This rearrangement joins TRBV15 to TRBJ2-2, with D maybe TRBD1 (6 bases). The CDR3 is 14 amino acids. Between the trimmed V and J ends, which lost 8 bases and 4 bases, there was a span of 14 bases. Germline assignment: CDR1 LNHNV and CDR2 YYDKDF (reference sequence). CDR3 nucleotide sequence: TGTGCCACCGGGACAAGGTCGAGCACCGGGGAGCTGTTTTTT. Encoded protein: CATGTRSSTGELFF.

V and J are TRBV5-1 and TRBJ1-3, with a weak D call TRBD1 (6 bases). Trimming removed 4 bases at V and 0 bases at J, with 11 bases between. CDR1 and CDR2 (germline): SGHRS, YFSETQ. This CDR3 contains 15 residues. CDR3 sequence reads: CASSVETGSGNTIYF. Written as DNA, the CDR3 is TGCGCCAGCAGCGTAGAGACAGGCTCTGGAAACACCATATATTTT.

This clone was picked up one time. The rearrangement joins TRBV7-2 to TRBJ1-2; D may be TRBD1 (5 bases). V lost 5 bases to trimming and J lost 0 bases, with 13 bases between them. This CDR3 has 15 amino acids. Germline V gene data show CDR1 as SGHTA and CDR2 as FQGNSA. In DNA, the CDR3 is TGTGCCAGCAGCATGACAGTGCCCTCTAACTATGGCTACACCTTC. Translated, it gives CASSMTVPSNYGYTF.

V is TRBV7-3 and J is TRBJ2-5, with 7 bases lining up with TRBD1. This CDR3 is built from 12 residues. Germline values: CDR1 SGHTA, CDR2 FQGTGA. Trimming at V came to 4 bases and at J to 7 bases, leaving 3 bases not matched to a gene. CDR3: CASSSPGGTQYF. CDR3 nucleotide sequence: TGTGCCAGCAGCTCCCCAGGGGGGACCCAGTACTTC.

The CDR3 is CSVATGTGHQPQHF. In DNA form, the CDR3 reads TGCAGCGTGGCTACCGGGACAGGGCATCAGCCCCAGCATTTT. The gene calls are TRBV29-1 and TRBJ1-5; 9 bases match TRBD1. In germline, CDR1 is SQVTM, CDR2 ANQGSEA. J was trimmed by 5 bases and V by 6 bases; bases with no gene match: 8. The CDR3 runs to 14 residues.

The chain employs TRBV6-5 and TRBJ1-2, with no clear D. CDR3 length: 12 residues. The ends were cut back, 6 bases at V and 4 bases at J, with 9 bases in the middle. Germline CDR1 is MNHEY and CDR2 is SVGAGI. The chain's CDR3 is CASSGDTYGYTF. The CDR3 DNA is TGTGCCAGCAGCGGTGACACCTATGGCTACACCTTC.

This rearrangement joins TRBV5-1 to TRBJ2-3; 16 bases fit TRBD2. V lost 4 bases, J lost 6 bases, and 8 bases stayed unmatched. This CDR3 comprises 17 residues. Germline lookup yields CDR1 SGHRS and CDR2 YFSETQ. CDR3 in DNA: TGCGCCAGCAGCCCGGGGACTAGCGGGGGGGCCGGGGATACGCAGTATTTT. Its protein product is CASSPGTSGGAGDTQYF.

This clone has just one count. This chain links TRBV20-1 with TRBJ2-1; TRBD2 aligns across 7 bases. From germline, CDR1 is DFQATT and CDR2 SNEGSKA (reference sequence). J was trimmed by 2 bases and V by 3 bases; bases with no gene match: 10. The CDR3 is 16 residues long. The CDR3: CSASIWGGGAYNEQFF. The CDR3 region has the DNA TGCAGTGCTAGTATTTGGGGCGGGGGAGCCTACAATGAGCAGTTCTTC.

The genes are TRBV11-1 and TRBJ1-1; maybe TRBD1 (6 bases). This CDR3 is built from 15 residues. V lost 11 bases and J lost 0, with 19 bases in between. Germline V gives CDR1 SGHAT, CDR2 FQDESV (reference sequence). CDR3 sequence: CAAVGADGMNTEAFF. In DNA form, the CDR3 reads TGTGCCGCGGTGGGGGCGGATGGGATGAACACTGAAGCTTTCTTT.

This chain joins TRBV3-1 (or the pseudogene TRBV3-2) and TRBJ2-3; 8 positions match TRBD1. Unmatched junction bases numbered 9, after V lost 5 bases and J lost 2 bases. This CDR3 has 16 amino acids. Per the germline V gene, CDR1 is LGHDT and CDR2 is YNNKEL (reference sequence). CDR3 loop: CASSYLGQGNTDTQYF. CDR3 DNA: TGTGCCAGCAGCTACCTCGGACAGGGAAACACAGATACGCAGTATTTT.

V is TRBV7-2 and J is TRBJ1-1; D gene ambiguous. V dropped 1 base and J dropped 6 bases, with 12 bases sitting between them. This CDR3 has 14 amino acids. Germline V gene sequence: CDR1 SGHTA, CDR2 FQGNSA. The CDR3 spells CASSLGSRVSEAFF. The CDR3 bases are TGTGCCAGCAGCTTAGGATCGAGGGTCTCTGAAGCTTTCTTT.

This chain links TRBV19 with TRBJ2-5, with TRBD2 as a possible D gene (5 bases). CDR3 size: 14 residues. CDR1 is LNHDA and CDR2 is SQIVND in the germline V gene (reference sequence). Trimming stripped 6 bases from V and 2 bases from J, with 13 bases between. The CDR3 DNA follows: TGTGCCAGTAGCCTTGGACTGAAACAAGAGACCCAGTACTTC. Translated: CASSLGLKQETQYF.

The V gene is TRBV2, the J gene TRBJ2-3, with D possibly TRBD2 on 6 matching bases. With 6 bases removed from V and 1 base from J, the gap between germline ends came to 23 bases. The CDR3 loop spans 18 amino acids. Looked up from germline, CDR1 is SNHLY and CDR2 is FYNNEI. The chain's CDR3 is CASRGGSGSSRRTDTQYF. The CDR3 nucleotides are TGTGCCAGCAGGGGTGGAAGCGGGTCATCCAGACGCACAGATACGCAGTATTTT. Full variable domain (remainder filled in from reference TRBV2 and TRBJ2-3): EPEVTQTPSHQVTQMGQEVILRCVPISNHLYFYWYRQILGQKVEFLVSFYNNEISEKSEIFDDQFSVERPDGSNFTLKIRSTKLEDSAMYFCASRGGSGSSRRTDTQYFGPGTRLTVL.

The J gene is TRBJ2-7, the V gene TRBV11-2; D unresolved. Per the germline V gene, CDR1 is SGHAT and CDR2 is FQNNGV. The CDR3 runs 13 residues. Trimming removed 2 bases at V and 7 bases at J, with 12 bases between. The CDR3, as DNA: TGTGCCAGCAGCTTACTATCCTACGTGGAGCAGTACTTC. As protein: CASSLLSYVEQYF.

CDR3 nucleotides: TGTGCCAGCAGTGTAGGGCCCGGGACAGGGAACTCCTACGAGCAGTACTTC. Translated, it gives CASSVGPGTGNSYEQYF. V usage is TRBV6-1 and J usage is TRBJ2-7; 9 bases agree with TRBD1. Germline CDR1 reads MNHNS; CDR2 reads SASEGT. Trimming took 4 bases from V and 0 from J; bases not matched to a gene: 10. The CDR3 contains 17 residues.